This T cell receptor (beta chain) was captured in a study of blood T cells in healthy people across ages. Study outcomes and limitations: Donor CMV infection status was unknown, possibly confounding age-related changes in expanded clonotypes.

Using a J-beta primer mix together with a sample-barcoded 5' primer, a second PCR was run for roughly 6 to 12 cycles. MiXCR was run by TCRdb on the 5' RACE reads, yielding one entry per CDR3 protein. The table has 550,000 to 600,000 distinct CDR3 sequences, roughly 48% seen once. About this clonotype: No antigen is known for it.

In germline, CDR1 is SGHTA, CDR2 FQGNSA. The CDR3 is 15 residues long. Trimming cost V 0 bases and J 6 bases, with 13 bases left between them. Sequenced input: blood. The V call is TRBV7-2, the J call TRBJ2-3, with a weak D call TRBD2 (5 bases). The clonotype comes from a man at least 80 years old in good health. The CDR3 is CASSLAPGPGDTQYF. DNA of the CDR3: TGTGCCAGCAGCTTAGCGCCCGGGCCGGGGGATACGCAGTATTTT.